What follows are 10 T cell receptor beta chains derived from one specimen sequenced in a study of T cells in women clearing cervical HPV infection. Data came from immunoSEQ multiplex PCR; TCRdb stores just in-frame clones and leaves some out. This table lists 49,000 or so clones. The sequenced material came from blood buffy coat. These receptors were obtained from a woman between 18 and 75 years old with a cervical HPV16 infection that either progressed to CIN3+ or cleared (not recorded which).

To note about this clone: The CDR3 goes on 3 residues after the read ends, and that part is filled in from the germline J gene. The chain uses TRBV12-3 or TRBV12-4 and TRBJ1-5; possibly TRBD1 for D (5 bases). Trimming shortened V by 3 bases and J by 4 bases, and 7 bases separated the two germline ends. The CDR3 consists of 13 residues. The CDR3 bases that were read are TGTGCCAGCAGTTTTGGGGGGAATCAGCCC. Translating it yields CASSFGGNQP. The CDR3 reads in full as CASSFGGNQPQHF.

Concerning this clone itself: The CDR3 goes on 3 residues after the read ends, and that part is filled in from the germline J gene. V is TRBV5-6 and J is TRBJ1-1; perhaps TRBD1 as D (5 bases). The CDR3 extends over 14 amino acids. Germline V lookup: CDR1 SGHDT, CDR2 YYEEEE. Trimming left V 4 bases short and J 2 bases short, with 12 bases between. The chain's CDR3 is CASSPGTVNTEAFF. CDR3 bases read: TGTGCCAGCAGCCCCGGGACTGTCAACACTGAA.

Comment on this clone: Coverage ceases 3 residues before the CDR3 finishes, and the germline J gene fills in the end. The V call is TRBV7-3, the J call TRBJ2-7; 10 bases are a match to TRBD1. Looked up from germline, CDR1 is SGHTA and CDR2 is FQGTGA. V lost 5 bases, J lost 3 bases, and 7 bases stayed unmatched. This CDR3 is built from 15 residues. Here the CDR3 reads CASSTRTGGDYEQYF. The covered CDR3 bases are TGTGCCAGCAGCACAAGGACAGGGGGGGACTACGAG.

Concerning this clone itself: The junction departs from germline at one end; a sequencing error may be responsible. The read is 3 residues too short to cover the CDR3 end, so that end is filled in from the germline J gene. The genes are TRBV7-7 and TRBJ2-5, with 10 bases matching TRBD2. This CDR3 contains 15 residues. Germline V gene lookup returns CDR1 SSHAT and CDR2 FNYEAQ (reference sequence). CDR3: CASSPGLAVQETQYF. CDR3 DNA (partial): TGTGCTAGCAGCCCTGGACTAGCGGTCCAAGAGACC.

In the case of this clone: The CDR3 end falls 3 residues outside the read, so it is completed with the germline J gene. The chain combines TRBV7-9 with TRBJ1-4, with D possibly matching TRBD1 (6 bases). Germline CDR1 and CDR2: SEHNR and FQNEAQ (reference sequence). The CDR3 sequence is 15 residues long. Trimming stripped 5 bases from V and 3 bases from J, with 13 bases between. The CDR3 is CASSPQTGPNEKLFF. CDR3 DNA (partial): TGTGCCAGCAGCCCTCAGACAGGACCTAATGAAAAA.

As regards this clone: Sequencing ends 3 residues short of the CDR3 end; the germline J gene provides the rest. The J gene is TRBJ1-1, the V gene TRBV30, with 7 bases fitting TRBD1. CDR1 is GTSNPN, CDR2 SVGIG, per germline (reference sequence). J gave up 0 bases and V 4 bases, and 8 bases lay outside the gene matches. The CDR3 spans 15 residues. CDR3 loop: CAWKNRDSLNTEAFF. The sequenced part of the CDR3 DNA is TGTGCCTGGAAAAACCGGGACAGCCTGAACACTGAA.

The CDR3 region is CASSLYAGPGGELFF. CDR3 DNA (partial): TGTGCCAGCAGCTTATACGCAGGGCCGGGCGGGGAG. The J gene is TRBJ2-2, the V gene TRBV7-9; TRBD1 is a possible D gene (5 bases). Coverage ceases 3 residues before the CDR3 finishes, and the germline J gene fills in the end. Germline CDR1 is SEHNR and CDR2 is FQNEAQ (reference sequence). This CDR3 region has 15 residues. Trimming left V 2 bases short and J 7 bases short, with 14 bases between.

Details on this clone: The read comes to an end 3 residues before the CDR3 does, leaving the germline J gene to fill in the end. This rearrangement joins TRBV5-5 to TRBJ2-2; D ambiguous. This CDR3 has 14 residues. The germline CDR1 and CDR2 sequences are SGHKS and YYEKEE (reference sequence). Trimming took 0 bases from V and 4 from J, leaving 7 bases between them. CDR3 DNA (partial): TGTGCCAGCAGCTTGGAGGTGATCACCGGGGAG. This codes for CASSLEVITGE. The entire CDR3 protein is CASSLEVITGELFF.

In regard to this clone: The sequence runs out 3 residues before the end of the CDR3; the remainder is reconstructed from the germline J gene. V is TRBV18 and J is TRBJ2-5; 8 bases agree with TRBD2. CDR1 is KGHSH and CDR2 is LQKENI in the germline V gene. CDR3 length: 15 amino acids. The sequenced part of the CDR3 DNA is TGTGCCAGCTCACCAGGGGCGGGGGGCACAGATACC. It encodes CASSPGAGGTDT. The full CDR3 protein reads CASSPGAGGTDTQYF.

Comments on this clone: The read is 3 residues too short to cover the CDR3 end, so that end is filled in from the germline J gene. This chain links TRBV5-1 with TRBJ1-2, with 7 nucleotides matching TRBD1. Germline V CDR1 and CDR2: SGHRS, YFSETQ. CDR3 size: 17 residues. The J segment lost 4 bases and the V segment lost 4 bases, leaving 16 bases of the junction unmatched. The CDR3 here is CASSHVSSRQGGYGYTF. The DNA read from the CDR3 is TGCGCCAGCAGCCACGTATCCTCCAGACAGGGAGGCTATGGC.